This T cell receptor (beta chain) was identified during a study of blood T cell repertoires in COVID-19. Clones were sequenced by immunoSEQ multiplex PCR, and TCRdb holds only the in-frame ones, with some missing. The sample has just over 250,000 clones, about nine tenths seen once. Germline trimming cut 0 bases from V and 3 bases from J; bases unmatched to any gene: 4. The CDR3 totals 16 residues. The germline CDR1 and CDR2 sequences are KGHSH and LQKENI. This sequence originates from a man aged 40-55 years who had recovered from COVID-19. Material for sequencing was peripheral blood. The chain employs TRBV18 and TRBJ1-2, with 10 bases identical to TRBD1. The CDR3 reads CASSPPGQGVYYGYTF. In DNA form, the CDR3 reads TGTGCCAGCTCACCACCCGGACAGGGGGTATACTATGGCTACACCTTC.